This TCR beta chain stems from a study of identical twins. One entry per CDR3 protein results from TCRdb running MiXCR on the 5' RACE reads. The sample yields 200,000 to 300,000 distinct CDR3 sequences, approximately 11% seen once. The CDR3 has 10 amino acids. CDR1 is SQVTM and CDR2 is ANQGSEA in the germline V gene. Study-level findings and limits: Zero-insertion analyses could be partly confounded by invariant MAIT and iNKT cells. Less excess twin sharing appeared in beta out-of-frame sequences. In drawing conclusions, the study used cross-sectional statistical analysis and did not follow the same donors.

This clonotype was observed many times. The antigen is unknown. This sample also appeared in a second study, on yellow fever vaccine responses in identical twins. That work states: Vaccine-induced T cell responses in twins were reportedly observed to appear partly convergent, partly personalized.

Source material: memory (CD45RO+) T cells sorted from blood. The sequence came from a woman aged 18-29 years in good health. The genes are TRBV29-1 and TRBJ1-1; D uncertain. Here the CDR3 DNA reads TGCTGTGGGGTGAACACTGAAGCTTTCTTT. Translating it yields CCGVNTEAFF.